These 12 T cell receptor beta chains came from one sample sequenced in a study of T cells after yellow fever vaccination. TCRdb reanalysed the 5' RACE reads using MiXCR and keeps one entry per CDR3 protein. The sample has 610,000 or so distinct CDR3 sequences, around an eighth seen once; the top ten hold more than 13%. Sequenced here: PBMCs, sampled on the day of the yellow fever booster vaccination. The receptors stem from a man aged 30-40 years who received the YFV17D yellow fever vaccine.

The J gene is TRBJ2-7, the V gene TRBV6-6, with 8 bases lining up with TRBD2. CDR1 and CDR2 (germline): MNHNY, SVGAGI (reference sequence). Trimming removed 4 bases from V and 6 bases from J; junction bases left unmatched: 5. This CDR3 is built from 13 residues. The CDR3 reads CASSSAGGAEQYF. The CDR3 DNA reads TGTGCCAGCAGTTCGGCGGGGGGCGCCGAGCAGTACTTC.

In this sample, this clonotype turned up a few times. CDR3 bases: TGCGCCACCAATGGGGAGCTCGGAGGGAATGAGCAGTTCTTC. Translating it yields CATNGELGGNEQFF. The V and J genes are TRBV5-1 and TRBJ2-1; D perhaps matches TRBD2 (6 bases). Germline values: CDR1 SGHRS, CDR2 YFSETQ. The CDR3 has 14 residues. V was cut by 9 bases and J by 7 bases, with 20 bases left in between.

The chain links TRBV9 to TRBJ2-3, with 9 bases identical to TRBD2. This CDR3 has 16 amino acids. Trimming at V came to 4 bases and at J to 3 bases, leaving 9 bases not matched to a gene. Looked up from germline, CDR1 is SGDLS and CDR2 is YYNGEE. CDR3 nucleotide sequence: TGTGCCAGCAGCCCTCGTGCTAGCGGGATAACAGATACGCAGTATTTT. It yields the protein CASSPRASGITDTQYF.

In its sample, this clonotype was seen a few times. Here the CDR3 DNA reads TGTGCCATCAGACAGGCGGCCAGGGATAATTCACCCCTCCACTTT. Translated: CAIRQAARDNSPLHF. J is TRBJ1-6 and V is TRBV10-3; D might be TRBD1 (5 bases). Germline V gene lookup returns CDR1 ENHRY and CDR2 SYGVKD. Between the trimmed V and J ends, which lost 6 bases and 5 bases, there was a span of 14 bases. This CDR3 spans 15 amino acids.

V is TRBV12-3 or TRBV12-4 and J is TRBJ2-7, with 8 nucleotides matching TRBD2. The CDR3 has 14 residues. Trimming at V came to 6 bases and at J to 3 bases, leaving 7 bases not matched to a gene. The CDR3 bases are TGTGCCAGCAGCCGTAGCGGGGATTTCTACGAGCAGTACTTC. Translating gives CASSRSGDFYEQYF.

This rearrangement joins TRBV27 to TRBJ2-3; tentatively, D is TRBD1 or TRBD2 (5 bases each). The CDR3 consists of 13 residues. V lost 0 bases and J 10 bases, leaving 11 bases between the germline ends. The germline CDR1 and CDR2 sequences are MNHEY and SMNVEV (reference sequence). The CDR3 nucleotides are TGTGCCAGCAGTTTATCGGGACCTAGTCCGCAGTATTTT. This sequence encodes CASSLSGPSPQYF.

This clonotype has just a few counts. J is TRBJ1-2 and V is TRBV5-1; D possibly corresponds to TRBD1 (5 bases). The germline V gene encodes CDR1 SGHRS and CDR2 YFSETQ. CDR3 length equals 19 residues. V lost 0 bases and J 1 base, leaving 22 bases between the germline ends. The CDR3 loop is CASSLDGATGGEDNYGYTF. CDR3 coding DNA: TGCGCCAGCAGCTTGGATGGGGCCACGGGAGGTGAGGATAACTATGGCTACACCTTC.

This clonotype was seen a few times. This chain links TRBV6-1 with TRBJ2-3; D unresolved. The CDR3 length is 13 residues. V was pared by 9 bases and J by 1 base, with 11 bases between. Germline CDR1 is MNHNS and CDR2 is SASEGT. CDR3 bases: TGTGCCAGTCAGCCGTGGGGCACAGATACGCAGTATTTT. This codes for CASQPWGTDTQYF.

This clonotype occurred many times. The germline gene is not matched at one end of the junction; a read error may be the cause. The chain employs TRBV4-3 and TRBJ1-2; D possibly corresponds to TRBD1 (5 bases). This CDR3 has 13 amino acids. The germline V gene has CDR1 LGHNA and CDR2 YSLEER. Here the CDR3 reads CASSQAGGYGYTF. Here the CDR3 DNA reads TGTGCCAGCAGCCAAGCGGGGGGCTATGGCTACACCTTC.

The rearrangement uses TRBV7-2 and TRBJ2-1, with D perhaps TRBD1 (6 bases). V lost 5 bases and J lost 9, with 14 bases in between. Germline V lookup: CDR1 SGHTA, CDR2 FQGNSA. CDR3 size: 13 residues. The CDR3 reads CASSLKGGTEQFF. The CDR3, as DNA: TGTGCCAGCAGCCTCAAAGGGGGTACTGAGCAGTTCTTC.

This clonotype was counted only a few times. V is TRBV5-1 and J is TRBJ2-3; TRBD1 matches 12 bases. CDR1 SGHRS and CDR2 YFSETQ come from the germline V gene. The ends lost 4 bases at V and 3 bases at J; junction bases unmatched: 3. The CDR3 runs 15 residues. This CDR3 is CASSRGQGATDTQYF. The CDR3 DNA reads TGCGCCAGCAGCCGGGGACAGGGGGCAACAGATACGCAGTATTTT.

The CDR3 DNA sequence: TGCAGTGCTGTTAGCGGGAGAGGAGGCACAGATACGCAGTATTTT. Protein product: CSAVSGRGGTDTQYF. V is TRBV20-1 and J is TRBJ2-3; TRBD2 agrees at 9 bases. The CDR3 spans 15 residues. Germline trimming cut 5 bases from V and 1 base from J; bases unmatched to any gene: 7. In germline, CDR1 is DFQATT, CDR2 SNEGSKA (reference sequence).